This TCR beta chain was observed in a study of blood T cell repertoires in COVID-19. At the level of the study: Both acute and convalescent COVID-19 samples were obtained from the United States, Italy and Spain.

Sequencing used immunoSEQ multiplex PCR; TCRdb keeps in-frame clones, though not all of them. Seen here are 200,000 to 250,000 clones, around 83% observed once, and the top ten hold nearly 9%. The ends lost 3 bases at V and 0 bases at J; junction bases unmatched: 9. The CDR3 extends over 17 amino acids. The chain recombines TRBV5-3 with TRBJ2-4, with 7 bases that match TRBD2. TRBV5-3 counts as an open reading frame of uncertain function. The sequenced sample was peripheral blood. This sequence originates from a man of 80 years or more with acute or convalescent COVID-19. CDR3 DNA sequence: TGTGCCAGAAGCTCCCGGGACTACCGATTAGCCAAAAACATTCAGTACTTC. It yields the protein CARSSRDYRLAKNIQYF.